This T cell receptor beta chain was documented in a study of shared clonotypes between healthy human individuals. This table comes from immunoSEQ multiplex PCR, and its TCRdb copy is limited to in-frame clones, with some not included. The table has around 2,000,000 clones, about 95% seen once; the top ten hold 0.9% to 1.4%. Worth noting for this clone: Its antigen is currently unknown.

Germline trimming cut 11 bases from V and 4 bases from J; bases unmatched to any gene: 8. There are 12 residues in the CDR3. Naive CD8 cells comprised CD45RO-negative, CCR7-positively selected cells, excluding terminally differentiated effector memory CD45RA+ cells. Study donors comprised healthy, HIV-negative adults devoid of recent acute infection or vaccination. All of the donors resided in Nashville, Tennessee, and each was a Caucasian adult. Findings and limits, study-wide: Generally, naive subsets (rather than memory subsets) showed larger estimated richness.

The source material was naive CD8+ T cells sorted from blood. This sequence originates from a man younger than 30 in good health. The rearrangement uses TRBV23-1 and TRBJ2-7; 7 nucleotides agree with TRBD1. TRBV23-1 is an open reading frame whose function is uncertain. CDR3 in DNA: TGCGCCTTCGACAGGGCTAAGTACGAGCAGTACTTC. Its translation is CAFDRAKYEQYF.